This T cell receptor (beta chain) is drawn from a study of T cells in Graves' hyperthyroidism and ophthalmopathy. The authors obtained PBMCs from around 11 ml of fresh peripheral blood. This CDR3 region has 15 residues. V dropped 0 bases and J dropped 3 bases, with 12 bases sitting between them. Germline CDR1 reads LNHNV; CDR2 reads YYDKDF (reference sequence). RNA transcripts served as the template for amplifying TCR beta CDR3 regions. TCR CDR3 underwent first-round RT-PCR with the HTBI primer set. TCRdb re-derived calls from the multiplex PCR reads in MiXCR, one entry per CDR3 protein. The data contain a few hundred thousand distinct CDR3 sequences, approximately 15% of them singletons. This clonotype was picked up a small number of times.

The receptor was isolated from a woman in her thirties or forties with Graves' ophthalmopathy. The chain is built from TRBV15 and TRBJ2-7, with TRBD2 as a possible D gene (5 bases). The source material was blood. The CDR3 region is CATSRDLADLYEQYF. Written as DNA, the CDR3 is TGTGCCACCAGCAGAGACCTAGCAGATCTCTACGAGCAGTACTTC.